Listed here are 17 T cell receptor beta chains from one sample, sequenced in a study of blood T cell repertoires in COVID-19. Assay used: immunoSEQ multiplex PCR; TCRdb lists only in-frame clones, some missing. The sample lists about 240,000 clones, about 86% occurring once. The source material was PBMCs or T cells enriched from blood (not recorded which). These receptors were collected from a woman between 40 and 55 years old with acute COVID-19.

This chain links TRBV27 with TRBJ2-1, with 10 bases fitting TRBD1. V was pared by 6 bases and J by 9 bases, with 5 bases of the junction left unmatched. CDR1 and CDR2 from the germline V gene are MNHEY and SMNVEV (reference sequence). The CDR3 is made up of 13 amino acids. The CDR3 here is CASSSTGGLEQFF. CDR3 DNA sequence: TGTGCCAGCAGCTCGACAGGGGGCCTTGAGCAGTTCTTC.

A single count supports this clone. The chain is built from TRBV12-3 or TRBV12-4 and TRBJ2-7, with D uncertain. Trimming removed 2 bases at V and 7 bases at J, with 9 bases between. The CDR3 sequence is 12 residues long. The CDR3 DNA sequence: TGTGCCAGCAGTTTAATTTTCCGGGAGCAGTACTTC. Translating gives CASSLIFREQYF.

J is TRBJ1-4 and V is TRBV6-6; TRBD1 aligns across 10 bases. CDR3 length equals 15 residues. Germline loops: CDR1 MNHNY, CDR2 SVGAGI (reference sequence). V lost 7 bases and J lost 4; bases outside the gene matches: 6. CDR3 residues: CASIDRGQVNEKLFF. Here the CDR3 DNA reads TGTGCCAGCATCGACAGGGGGCAAGTTAATGAAAAACTGTTTTTT.

The rearrangement uses TRBV13 and TRBJ1-2, with D perhaps matching TRBD1 (6 bases). The germline V gene has CDR1 PRHDT and CDR2 FYEKMQ (reference sequence). This CDR3 is 14 amino acids long. V shed 5 bases and J shed 7 bases, with 17 bases lying between them. CDR3 residues: CASSKVGRGGGYTF. The CDR3 nucleotides are TGTGCCAGCAGCAAGGTTGGCAGGGGCGGTGGCTACACCTTC.

This clone was observed once. The CDR3 sequence is CASSLIQGAIGYTF. DNA of the CDR3: TGTGCCAGCAGCCTGATACAGGGGGCCATTGGCTACACCTTC. The V call is TRBV5-6, the J call TRBJ1-2, with 9 bases matching TRBD1. The CDR3 runs 14 residues. V was pared by 4 bases and J by 7 bases, with 8 bases of the junction left unmatched. The germline V gene has CDR1 SGHDT and CDR2 YYEEEE. Supplemented by reference TRBV5-6 and TRBJ1-2, the full variable domain reads DAGVTQSPTHLIKTRGQQVTLRCSPKSGHDTVSWYQQALGQGPQFIFQYYEEEERQRGNFPDRFSGHQFPNYSSELNVNALLLGDSALYLCASSLIQGAIGYTFGSGTRLTVV.

The CDR3 sequence: CASSPYLTDTQYF. CDR3 DNA sequence: TGTGCCAGCAGCCCTTATCTCACAGATACGCAGTATTTT. The rearrangement links TRBV7-8 to TRBJ2-3; D gene uncertain. V gave up 5 bases and J gave up 2 bases, with 8 bases separating them. The CDR3 loop spans 13 amino acids. CDR1 and CDR2 (germline): SGHVS, FQNEAQ.

The rearrangement uses TRBV7-2 and TRBJ1-5; D is ambiguous. Between the trimmed V and J ends, which lost 6 bases and 3 bases, there was a span of 9 bases. CDR1 and CDR2 from the germline V gene are SGHTA and FQGNSA. This CDR3 has 13 residues. CDR3 sequence: CASSHGYNQPQHF. For the CDR3, the DNA is TGTGCCAGCAGTCACGGGTACAATCAGCCCCAGCATTTT.

The V call is TRBV10-3, the J call TRBJ1-2; D gene uncertain. Between the trimmed V and J ends, which lost 3 bases and 5 bases, there was a span of 7 bases. Germline lookup yields CDR1 ENHRY and CDR2 SYGVKD. CDR3 length: 12 residues. CDR3 nucleotides: TGTGCCATCAGTGATCCAAAATATGGCTACACCTTC. It is translated as CAISDPKYGYTF.

The chain employs TRBV19 and TRBJ2-4, with 8 bases fitting TRBD2. With V trimmed by 5 bases and J by 2 bases, 5 bases remained unmatched. Germline V lookup: CDR1 LNHDA, CDR2 SQIVND (reference sequence). The CDR3 is 15 amino acids. The CDR3 bases are TGTGCCAGTAGTGTTCGGGGGGGAACCAAAAACATTCAGTACTTC. Translation: CASSVRGGTKNIQYF.

This clone was seen more than once but under ten times. The junction and the germline gene differ at one end; a read error may be behind it. This chain joins TRBV7-9 and TRBJ2-5; D is unclear. Germline CDR1 and CDR2: SEHNR and FQNEAQ (reference sequence). The CDR3 spans 8 residues. The CDR3 sequence: CASSHTDF. The CDR3 region has the DNA TGTGCCAGCAGCCATACGGACTTC.

V and J are TRBV3-1 (or the pseudogene TRBV3-2) and TRBJ1-2; unclear D gene. This CDR3 comprises 13 residues. Germline V gene lookup returns CDR1 LGHDT and CDR2 YNNKEL (reference sequence). The germline V and J ends were trimmed by 10 bases and 3 bases, with 15 bases remaining between them. CDR3 in DNA: TGTGCCACCTCGACAAACTCTTACTATGGCTACACCTTC. It is translated as CATSTNSYYGYTF.

The chain employs TRBV10-1 and TRBJ2-5; D is undetermined. This CDR3 has 12 amino acids. CDR1 and CDR2 from the germline V gene are WNHNN and SYGVQD (reference sequence). V was shortened by 2 bases and J by 3 bases, with 4 bases between the two germline ends. The CDR3 region is CASSEREETQYF. Written as DNA, the CDR3 is TGCGCCAGCAGTGAGCGGGAAGAGACCCAGTACTTC.

This chain connects TRBV4-1 to TRBJ2-7; 7 nucleotides agree with TRBD1. Per germline, CDR1 MGHRA and CDR2 YSYEKL. This CDR3 region has 14 residues. V lost 4 bases to trimming and J lost 7 bases; unmatched junction nucleotides: 10. The CDR3 DNA reads as TGCGCCAGCAGCCGGACGGGACAGAGGTGGGAGCAGTACTTC. Translation gives CASSRTGQRWEQYF.

The V gene is TRBV9, the J gene TRBJ1-1, with TRBD1 matching 10 bases. This CDR3 is built from 15 residues. Germline loops: CDR1 SGDLS, CDR2 YYNGEE. J gave up 2 bases and V 2 bases, and 3 bases lay outside the gene matches. CDR3: CASSVTGGLNTEAFF. In DNA, the CDR3 is TGTGCCAGCAGCGTGACAGGGGGCCTTAACACTGAAGCTTTCTTT.

CDR3: CASSSGQTPLHF. The CDR3 coding sequence is TGTGCCAGCAGCTCAGGCCAGACACCCCTCCACTTT. V and J are TRBV7-9 and TRBJ1-6, with D unclear. The V gene's germline CDR1 is SEHNR and CDR2 FQNEAQ (reference sequence). There are 12 residues in the CDR3. V was clipped by 4 bases and J by 11 bases, with 9 bases between them. The entire variable domain, with the rest obtained from reference TRBV7-9 and TRBJ1-6, is as follows: DTGVSQNPRHKITKRGQNVTFRCDPISEHNRLYWYRQTLGQGPEFLTYFQNEAQLEKSRLLSDRFSAERPKGSFSTLEIQRTEQGDSAMYLCASSSGQTPLHFGNGTRLTVT.

The V gene is TRBV11-2, the J gene TRBJ2-3, with a possible D match to TRBD1 (6 bases). This CDR3 is 16 amino acids long. V lost 3 bases and J 0 bases, leaving 13 bases between the germline ends. In germline, CDR1 is SGHAT, CDR2 FQNNGV. CDR3 bases: TGTGCCAGCAGCTTCAGGAGACAGGAGAGCACAGATACGCAGTATTTT. This codes for CASSFRRQESTDTQYF.

The chain joins TRBV13 to TRBJ1-4; D call uncertain. The CDR3 loop spans 14 amino acids. Germline CDR1 reads PRHDT; CDR2 reads FYEKMQ (reference sequence). Trimming took off 3 bases at V and 5 bases at J, with 10 bases between the two ends. DNA for the CDR3: TGTGCCAGCAGCTTGACAAACCGAAATGAAAAACTGTTTTTT. Amino acid sequence: CASSLTNRNEKLFF.